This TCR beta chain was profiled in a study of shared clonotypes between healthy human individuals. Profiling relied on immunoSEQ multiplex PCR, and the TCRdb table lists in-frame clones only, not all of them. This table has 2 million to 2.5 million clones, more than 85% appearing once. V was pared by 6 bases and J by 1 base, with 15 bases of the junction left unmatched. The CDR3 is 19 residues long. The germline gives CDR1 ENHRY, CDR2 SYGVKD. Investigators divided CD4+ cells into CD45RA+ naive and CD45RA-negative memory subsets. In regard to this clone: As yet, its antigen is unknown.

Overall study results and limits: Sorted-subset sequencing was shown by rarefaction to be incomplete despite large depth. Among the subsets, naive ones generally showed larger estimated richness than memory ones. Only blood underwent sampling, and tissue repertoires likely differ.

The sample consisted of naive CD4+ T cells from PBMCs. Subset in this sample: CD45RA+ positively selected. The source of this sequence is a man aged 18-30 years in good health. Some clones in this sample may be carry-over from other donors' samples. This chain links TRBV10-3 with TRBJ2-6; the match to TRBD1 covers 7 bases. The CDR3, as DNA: TGTGCCATCAGGCCGTTCGGAGACAGGGCTCCATCTGGGGCCAACGTCCTGACTTTC. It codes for CAIRPFGDRAPSGANVLTF.